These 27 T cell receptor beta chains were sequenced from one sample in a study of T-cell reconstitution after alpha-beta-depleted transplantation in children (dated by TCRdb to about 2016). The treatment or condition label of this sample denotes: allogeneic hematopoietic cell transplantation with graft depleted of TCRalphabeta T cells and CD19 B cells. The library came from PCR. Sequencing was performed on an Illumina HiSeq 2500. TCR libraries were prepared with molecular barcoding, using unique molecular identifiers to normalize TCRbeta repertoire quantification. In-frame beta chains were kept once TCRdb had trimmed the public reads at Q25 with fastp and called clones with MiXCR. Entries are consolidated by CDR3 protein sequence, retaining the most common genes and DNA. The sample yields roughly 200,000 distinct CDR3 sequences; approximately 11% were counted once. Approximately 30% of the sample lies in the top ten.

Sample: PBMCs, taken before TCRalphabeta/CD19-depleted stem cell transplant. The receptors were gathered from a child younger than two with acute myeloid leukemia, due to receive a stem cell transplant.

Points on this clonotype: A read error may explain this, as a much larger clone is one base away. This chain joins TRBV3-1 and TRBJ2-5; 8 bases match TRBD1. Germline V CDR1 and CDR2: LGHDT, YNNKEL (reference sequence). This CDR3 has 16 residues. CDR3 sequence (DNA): TGTGCCAGCTGCCAAGTTAGGACAGGGCCTCAAGAGACCCAGTACTTC. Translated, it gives CASCQVRTGPQETQYF.

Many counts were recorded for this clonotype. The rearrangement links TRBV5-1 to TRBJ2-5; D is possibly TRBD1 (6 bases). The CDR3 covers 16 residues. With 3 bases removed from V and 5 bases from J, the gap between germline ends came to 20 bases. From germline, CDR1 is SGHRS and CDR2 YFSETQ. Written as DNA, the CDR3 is TGCGCCAGCAGCTCTAAACAGGGAAAGAGCTCGGAGACCCAGTACTTC. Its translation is CASSSKQGKSSETQYF. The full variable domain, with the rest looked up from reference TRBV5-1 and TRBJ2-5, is KAGVTQTPRYLIKTRGQQVTLSCSPISGHRSVSWYQQTPGQGLQFLFEYFSETQRNKGNFPGRFSGRQFSNSRSEMNVSTLELGDSALYLCASSSKQGKSSETQYFGPGTRLLVL.

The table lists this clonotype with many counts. Here the CDR3 DNA reads TGTGCCAGCAGTGAACCGGGACAGGGAGGCAATGAGCAGTTCTTC. This translates into CASSEPGQGGNEQFF. V gene TRBV6-1 combines with J gene TRBJ2-1, with 9 nucleotides matching TRBD1. The ends lost 2 bases at V and 6 bases at J; junction bases unmatched: 5. The germline V gene has CDR1 MNHNS and CDR2 SASEGT. The CDR3 sequence is 15 residues long.

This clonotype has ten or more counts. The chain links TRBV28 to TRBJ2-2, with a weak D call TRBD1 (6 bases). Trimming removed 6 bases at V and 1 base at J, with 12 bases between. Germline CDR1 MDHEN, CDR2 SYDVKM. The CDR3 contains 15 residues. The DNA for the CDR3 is TGTGCCAGCAGAACACCGGGACAGAACACCGGGGAGCTGTTTTTT. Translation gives CASRTPGQNTGELFF.

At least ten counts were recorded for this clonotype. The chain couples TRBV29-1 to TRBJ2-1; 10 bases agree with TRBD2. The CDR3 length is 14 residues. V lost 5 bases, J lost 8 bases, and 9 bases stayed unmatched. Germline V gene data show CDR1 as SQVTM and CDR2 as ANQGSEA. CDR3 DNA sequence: TGCAGCGTTCACGGGACTAGCGAGTCCTATGAGCAGTTCTTC. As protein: CSVHGTSESYEQFF.

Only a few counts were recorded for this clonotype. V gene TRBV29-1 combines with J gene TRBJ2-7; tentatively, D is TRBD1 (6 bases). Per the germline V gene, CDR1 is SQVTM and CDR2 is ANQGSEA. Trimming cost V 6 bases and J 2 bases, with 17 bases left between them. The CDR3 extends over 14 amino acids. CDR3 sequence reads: CSVGRTVGAYEQYF. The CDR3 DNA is TGCAGCGTAGGTAGGACAGTGGGCGCCTACGAGCAGTACTTC.

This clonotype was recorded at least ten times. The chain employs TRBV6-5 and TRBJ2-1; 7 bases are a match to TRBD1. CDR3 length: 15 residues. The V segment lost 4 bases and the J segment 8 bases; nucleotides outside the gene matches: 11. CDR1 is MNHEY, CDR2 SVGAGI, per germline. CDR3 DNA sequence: TGTGCCAGCAGTTCCTTGGGGTCAGGGGGATATGAGCAGTTCTTC. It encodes CASSSLGSGGYEQFF.

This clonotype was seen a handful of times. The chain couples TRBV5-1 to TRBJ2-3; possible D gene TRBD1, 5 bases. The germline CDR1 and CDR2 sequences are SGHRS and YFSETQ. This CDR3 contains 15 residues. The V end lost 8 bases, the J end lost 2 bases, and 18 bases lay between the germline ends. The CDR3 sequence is CASSLPTAHTDTQYF. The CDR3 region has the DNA TGCGCCAGTTCGCTACCGACAGCCCACACAGATACGCAGTATTTT.

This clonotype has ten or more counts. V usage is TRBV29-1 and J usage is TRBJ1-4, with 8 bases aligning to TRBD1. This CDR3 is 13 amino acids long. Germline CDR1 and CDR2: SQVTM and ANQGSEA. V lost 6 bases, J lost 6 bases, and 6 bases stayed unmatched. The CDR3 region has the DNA TGCAGCGTGAGGACAGGGAGGGATGAAAAACTGTTTTTT. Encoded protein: CSVRTGRDEKLFF.

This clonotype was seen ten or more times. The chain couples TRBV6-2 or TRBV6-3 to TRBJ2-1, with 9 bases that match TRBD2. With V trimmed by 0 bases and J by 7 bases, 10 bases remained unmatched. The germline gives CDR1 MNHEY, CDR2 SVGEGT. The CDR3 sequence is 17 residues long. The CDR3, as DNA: TGTGCCAGCAGTTACTCGAGATTTGGCGGGAGGGCGAATGAGCAGTTCTTC. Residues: CASSYSRFGGRANEQFF.

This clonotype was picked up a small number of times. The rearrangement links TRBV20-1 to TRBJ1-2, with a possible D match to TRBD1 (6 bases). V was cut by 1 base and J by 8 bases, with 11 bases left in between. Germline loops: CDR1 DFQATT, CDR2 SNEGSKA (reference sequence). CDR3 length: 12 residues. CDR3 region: CSARGGGRGYTF. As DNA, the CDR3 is TGCAGTGCTAGAGGGGGGGGGCGAGGCTACACCTTC.

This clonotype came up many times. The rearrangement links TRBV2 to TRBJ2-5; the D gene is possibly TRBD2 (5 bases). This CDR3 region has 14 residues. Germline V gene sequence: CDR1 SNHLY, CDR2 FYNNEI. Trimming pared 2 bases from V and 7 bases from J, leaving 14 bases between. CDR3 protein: CASSEIMGEGTQYF. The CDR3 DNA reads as TGTGCCAGCAGTGAAATAATGGGTGAGGGGACCCAGTACTTC.

The CDR3 nucleotides are TGTGCCAGTAGTTCGTATTACAGAGCCGGGAGATATGGCTACACCTTC. Translating it yields CASSSYYRAGRYGYTF. The genes are TRBV19 and TRBJ1-2; D ambiguous. This CDR3 region has 16 residues. Trimming pared 5 bases from V and 5 bases from J, leaving 21 bases between. Germline CDR1 and CDR2: LNHDA and SQIVND (reference sequence). Full variable domain (outside the CDR3, taken from reference TRBV19 and TRBJ1-2): DGGITQSPKYLFRKEGQNVTLSCEQNLNHDAMYWYRQDPGQGLRLIYYSQIVNDFQKGDIAEGYSVSREKKESFPLTVTSAQKNPTAFYLCASSSYYRAGRYGYTFGSGTRLTVV.

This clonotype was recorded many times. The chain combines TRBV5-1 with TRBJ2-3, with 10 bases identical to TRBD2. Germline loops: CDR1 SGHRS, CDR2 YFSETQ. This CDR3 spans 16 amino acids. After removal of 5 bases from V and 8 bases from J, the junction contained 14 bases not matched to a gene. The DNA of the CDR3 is TGCGCCAGCAGGGCTAGCGGGAGTGCACGACGGGGTACGCAGTATTTT. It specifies CASRASGSARRGTQYF. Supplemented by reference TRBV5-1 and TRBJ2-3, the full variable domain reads KAGVTQTPRYLIKTRGQQVTLSCSPISGHRSVSWYQQTPGQGLQFLFEYFSETQRNKGNFPGRFSGRQFSNSRSEMNVSTLELGDSALYLCASRASGSARRGTQYFGPGTRLTVL.

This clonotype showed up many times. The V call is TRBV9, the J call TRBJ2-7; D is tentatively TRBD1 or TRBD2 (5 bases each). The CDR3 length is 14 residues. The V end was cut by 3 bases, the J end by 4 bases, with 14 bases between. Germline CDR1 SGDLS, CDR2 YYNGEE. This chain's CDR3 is CASSATTGGYEQYF. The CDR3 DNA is TGTGCCAGCAGCGCAACTACTGGGGGATACGAGCAGTACTTC.

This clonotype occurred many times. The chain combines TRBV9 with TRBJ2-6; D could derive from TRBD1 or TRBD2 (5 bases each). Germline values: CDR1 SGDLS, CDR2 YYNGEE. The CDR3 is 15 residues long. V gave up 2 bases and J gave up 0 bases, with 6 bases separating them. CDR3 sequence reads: CASSVGRSGANVLTF. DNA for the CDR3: TGTGCCAGCAGCGTGGGACGCTCTGGGGCCAACGTCCTGACTTTC.

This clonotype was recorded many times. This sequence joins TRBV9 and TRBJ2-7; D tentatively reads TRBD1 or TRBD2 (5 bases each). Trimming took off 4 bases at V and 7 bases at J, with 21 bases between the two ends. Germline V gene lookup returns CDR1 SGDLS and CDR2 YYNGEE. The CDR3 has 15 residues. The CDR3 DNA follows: TGTGCCAGCAGCACAGACTCCGGGGCACTAATGGAGCAGTACTTC. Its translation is CASSTDSGALMEQYF.

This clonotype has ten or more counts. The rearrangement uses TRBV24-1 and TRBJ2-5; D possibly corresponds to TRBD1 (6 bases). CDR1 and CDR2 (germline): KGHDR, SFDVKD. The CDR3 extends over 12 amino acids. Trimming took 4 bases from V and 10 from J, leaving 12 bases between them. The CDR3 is CATSELGTYQYF. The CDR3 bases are TGTGCCACCAGTGAACTAGGGACATACCAGTACTTC.

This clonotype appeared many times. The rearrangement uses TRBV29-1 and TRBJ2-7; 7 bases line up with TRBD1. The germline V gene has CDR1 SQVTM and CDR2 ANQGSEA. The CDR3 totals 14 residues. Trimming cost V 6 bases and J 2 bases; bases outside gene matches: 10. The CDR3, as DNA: TGCAGCGTACTCCCGGGACAGCTAACCTACGAGCAGTACTTC. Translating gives CSVLPGQLTYEQYF.

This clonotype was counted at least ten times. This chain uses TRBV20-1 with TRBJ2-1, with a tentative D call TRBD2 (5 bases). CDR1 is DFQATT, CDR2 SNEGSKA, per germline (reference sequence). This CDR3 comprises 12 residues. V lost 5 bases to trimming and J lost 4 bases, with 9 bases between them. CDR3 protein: CSAGRTYNEQFF. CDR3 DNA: TGCAGTGCTGGGAGAACGTACAATGAGCAGTTCTTC.

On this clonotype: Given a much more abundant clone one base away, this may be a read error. The CDR3 sequence: CNVEGANNEQFF. In nucleotides, the CDR3 is TGCAACGTTGAAGGGGCTAACAATGAGCAGTTCTTC. The chain has TRBV29-1 and TRBJ2-1; TRBD1 might be the D (5 bases). Per the germline V gene, CDR1 is SQVTM and CDR2 is ANQGSEA. This CDR3 has 12 residues.

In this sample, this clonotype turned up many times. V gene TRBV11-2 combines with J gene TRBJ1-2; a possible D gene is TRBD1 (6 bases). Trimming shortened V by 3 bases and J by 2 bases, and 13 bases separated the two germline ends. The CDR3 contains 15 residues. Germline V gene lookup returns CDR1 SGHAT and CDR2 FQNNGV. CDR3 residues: CASSFGQKLNYGYTF. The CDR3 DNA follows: TGTGCCAGCAGCTTTGGACAGAAACTAAACTATGGCTACACCTTC. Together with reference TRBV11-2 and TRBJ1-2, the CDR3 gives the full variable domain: EAGVAQSPRYKIIEKRQSVAFWCNPISGHATLYWYQQILGQGPKLLIQFQNNGVVDDSQLPKDRFSAERLKGVDSTLKIQPAKLEDSAVYLCASSFGQKLNYGYTFGSGTRLTVV.

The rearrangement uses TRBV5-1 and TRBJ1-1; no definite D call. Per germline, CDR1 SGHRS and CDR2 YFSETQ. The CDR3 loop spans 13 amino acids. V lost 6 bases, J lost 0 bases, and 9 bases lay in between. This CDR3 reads CASNVAVNTEAFF. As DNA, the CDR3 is TGCGCCAGCAACGTGGCAGTGAACACTGAAGCTTTCTTT.

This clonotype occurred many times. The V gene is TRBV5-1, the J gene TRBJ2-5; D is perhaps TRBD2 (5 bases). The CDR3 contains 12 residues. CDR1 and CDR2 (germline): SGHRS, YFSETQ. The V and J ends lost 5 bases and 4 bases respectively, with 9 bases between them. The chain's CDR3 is CASRISGETQYF. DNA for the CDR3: TGCGCCAGCAGGATAAGCGGAGAGACCCAGTACTTC. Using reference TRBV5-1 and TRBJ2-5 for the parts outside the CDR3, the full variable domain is KAGVTQTPRYLIKTRGQQVTLSCSPISGHRSVSWYQQTPGQGLQFLFEYFSETQRNKGNFPGRFSGRQFSNSRSEMNVSTLELGDSALYLCASRISGETQYFGPGTRLLVL.

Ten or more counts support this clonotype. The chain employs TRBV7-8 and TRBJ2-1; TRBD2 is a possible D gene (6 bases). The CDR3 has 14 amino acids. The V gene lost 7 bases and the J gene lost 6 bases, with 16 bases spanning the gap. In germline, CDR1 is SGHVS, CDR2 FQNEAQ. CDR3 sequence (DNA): TGTGCCAGCATTATCTGGGAGGCTGGCAATGAGCAGTTCTTC. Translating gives CASIIWEAGNEQFF.

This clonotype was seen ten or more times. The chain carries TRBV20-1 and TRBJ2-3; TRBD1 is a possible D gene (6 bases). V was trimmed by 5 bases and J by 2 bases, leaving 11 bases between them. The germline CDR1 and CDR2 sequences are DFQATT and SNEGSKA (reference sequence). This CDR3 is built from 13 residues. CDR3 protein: CSAWAGATDTQYF. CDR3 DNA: TGCAGTGCTTGGGCAGGGGCCACAGATACGCAGTATTTT.

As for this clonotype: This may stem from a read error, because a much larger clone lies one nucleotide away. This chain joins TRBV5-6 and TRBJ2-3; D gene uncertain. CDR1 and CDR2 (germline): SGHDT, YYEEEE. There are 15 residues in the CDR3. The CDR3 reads CASSLGPNLGDSQYF. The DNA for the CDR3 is TGTGCCAGCAGCTTGGGACCTAACCTTGGAGATTCGCAGTATTTT.